A single sample is the source of the 5 T cell receptor beta chains below, sequenced in a study of blood T cells in healthy people across ages. The authors ran a second PCR of roughly 6 to 12 cycles using a sample-barcoded 5' primer and a J-beta primer mix. TCRdb re-derived calls from the 5' RACE reads in MiXCR, one entry per CDR3 protein. The data contain around 1.7 million distinct CDR3 sequences, 28% of them seen just once; the ten biggest clones take up roughly 8%. The sequenced sample consisted of blood. These receptors were collected from a woman aged 25 to 39 in good health.

About this clonotype: At one end, the junction sequence differs from germline, possibly due to a read error. The chain employs TRBV25-1 and TRBJ1-4, with TRBD1 identical over 9 bases. Germline-derived CDR1 and CDR2 are MGHDK and SYGVNS. The CDR3 loop spans 13 amino acids. The CDR3 reads CANRGQDGENLFF. The CDR3 region has the DNA TGTGCCAACAGGGGGCAGGATGGTGAAAACCTGTTTTTT.

On this clonotype: Possible read error: a much larger clone is one base away. The gene calls are TRBV27 and TRBJ1-2, with TRBD1 as a possible D gene (6 bases). The germline CDR1 and CDR2 sequences are MNHEY and SMNVEV (reference sequence). CDR3 length equals 13 residues. Between the trimmed V and J ends, which lost 2 bases and 6 bases, there was a span of 10 bases. The CDR3: CASSLTGTHGYTF. The CDR3 DNA is TGTGCCAGCAGTTTAACAGGGACCCATGGCTACACCTTC.

This clonotype was detected many times. The rearrangement links TRBV6-5 to TRBJ1-5, with D hard to call. From germline, CDR1 is MNHEY and CDR2 SVGAGI. This CDR3 is built from 15 residues. Deletions cut 6 bases from V and 2 bases from J, with 14 bases between. The CDR3 protein is CASRPRSSGNQPQHF. The DNA for the CDR3 is TGTGCCAGCAGGCCCAGGTCCTCAGGCAATCAGCCCCAGCATTTT.

The V gene is TRBV7-8, the J gene TRBJ1-5; possibly TRBD1 for D (6 bases). CDR1 is SGHVS and CDR2 is FQNEAQ in the germline V gene. Between the trimmed V and J ends, which lost 3 bases and 1 base, there was a span of 13 bases. The CDR3 runs to 16 residues. CDR3 amino acids: CASSFLRGFSNQPQHF. CDR3 DNA sequence: TGTGCCAGCAGCTTTCTGAGGGGGTTCAGCAATCAGCCCCAGCATTTT.

The chain couples TRBV7-2 to TRBJ2-3; TRBD2 matches at 9 bases. Germline trimming cut 4 bases from V and 0 bases from J; bases unmatched to any gene: 17. Germline assignment: CDR1 SGHTA and CDR2 FQGNSA. CDR3 length: 20 amino acids. In nucleotides, the CDR3 is TGTGCCAGCAGCTCCCCATATCAGCGGGGGGCCCGAACTAGCACAGATACGCAGTATTTT. It codes for CASSSPYQRGARTSTDTQYF.